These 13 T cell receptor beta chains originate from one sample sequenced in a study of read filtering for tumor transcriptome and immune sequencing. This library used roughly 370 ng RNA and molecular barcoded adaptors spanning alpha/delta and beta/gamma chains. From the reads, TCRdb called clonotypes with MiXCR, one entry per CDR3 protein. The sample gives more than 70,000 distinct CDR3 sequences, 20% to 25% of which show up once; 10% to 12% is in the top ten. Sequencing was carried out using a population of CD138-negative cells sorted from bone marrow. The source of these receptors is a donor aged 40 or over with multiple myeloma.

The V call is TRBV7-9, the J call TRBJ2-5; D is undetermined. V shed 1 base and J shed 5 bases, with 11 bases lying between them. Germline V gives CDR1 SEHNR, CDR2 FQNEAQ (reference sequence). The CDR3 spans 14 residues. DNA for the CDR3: TGTGCCAGCAGCTTAGATGGCCTCTTCGAGACCCAGTACTTC. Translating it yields CASSLDGLFETQYF.

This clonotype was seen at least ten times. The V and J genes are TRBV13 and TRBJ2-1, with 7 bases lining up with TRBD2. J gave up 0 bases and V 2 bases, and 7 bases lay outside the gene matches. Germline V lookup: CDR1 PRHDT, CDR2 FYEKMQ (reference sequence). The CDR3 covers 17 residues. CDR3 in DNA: TGTGCCAGCAGCTTAATCCCCTCGGGGGGCTCCTACAATGAGCAGTTCTTC. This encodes CASSLIPSGGSYNEQFF.

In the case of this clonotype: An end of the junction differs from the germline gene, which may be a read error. CDR3 protein: CASSLSGGLGIQCF. The CDR3 nucleotides read TGTGCCAGCAGCTTAAGCGGGGGGCTCGGCATTCAGTGCTTC. The gene calls are TRBV7-9 and TRBJ2-4; 9 positions agree with TRBD2. Germline loops: CDR1 SEHNR, CDR2 FQNEAQ (reference sequence). This CDR3 region has 14 residues. Variable domain in full (rest from reference TRBV7-9 and TRBJ2-4): DTGVSQNPRHKITKRGQNVTFRCDPISEHNRLYWYRQTLGQGPEFLTYFQNEAQLEKSRLLSDRFSAERPKGSFSTLEIQRTEQGDSAMYLCASSLSGGLGIQCFGAGTRLSVL.

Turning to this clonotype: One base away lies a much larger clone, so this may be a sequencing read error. This chain's CDR3 is CASTTGQTYQPQHF. The DNA for the CDR3 is TGTGCCAGCACCACGGGACAGACCTATCAGCCCCAGCATTTT. The chain links TRBV6-1 to TRBJ1-5, with TRBD1 matching 7 bases. This CDR3 is 14 amino acids long. Germline loops: CDR1 MNHNS, CDR2 SASEGT. Germline trimming cut 7 bases from V and 5 bases from J; bases unmatched to any gene: 8.

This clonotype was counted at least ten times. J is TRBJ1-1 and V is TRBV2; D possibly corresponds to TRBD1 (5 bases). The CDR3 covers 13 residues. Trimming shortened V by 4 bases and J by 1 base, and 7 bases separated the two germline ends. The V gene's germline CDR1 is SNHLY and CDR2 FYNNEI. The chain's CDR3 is CASSVTGNTEAFF. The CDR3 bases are TGTGCCAGCAGTGTTACAGGGAACACTGAAGCTTTCTTT. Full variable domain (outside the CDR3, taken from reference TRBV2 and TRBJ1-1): EPEVTQTPSHQVTQMGQEVILRCVPISNHLYFYWYRQILGQKVEFLVSFYNNEISEKSEIFDDQFSVERPDGSNFTLKIRSTKLEDSAMYFCASSVTGNTEAFFGQGTRLTVV.

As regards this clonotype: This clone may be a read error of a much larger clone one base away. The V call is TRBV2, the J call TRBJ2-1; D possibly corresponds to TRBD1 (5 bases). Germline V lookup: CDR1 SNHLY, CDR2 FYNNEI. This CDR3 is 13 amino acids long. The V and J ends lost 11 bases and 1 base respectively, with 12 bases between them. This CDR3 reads CAGKAGSYNEQFF. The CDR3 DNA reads TGTGCCGGCAAGGCAGGGTCCTACAATGAGCAGTTCTTC.

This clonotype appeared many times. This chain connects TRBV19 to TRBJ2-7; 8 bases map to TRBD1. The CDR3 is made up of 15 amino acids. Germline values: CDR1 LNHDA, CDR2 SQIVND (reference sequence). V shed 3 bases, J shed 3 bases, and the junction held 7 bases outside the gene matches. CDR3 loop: CASSIGAGTGYEQYF. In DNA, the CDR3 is TGTGCCAGTAGTATTGGGGCGGGGACAGGCTACGAGCAGTACTTC.

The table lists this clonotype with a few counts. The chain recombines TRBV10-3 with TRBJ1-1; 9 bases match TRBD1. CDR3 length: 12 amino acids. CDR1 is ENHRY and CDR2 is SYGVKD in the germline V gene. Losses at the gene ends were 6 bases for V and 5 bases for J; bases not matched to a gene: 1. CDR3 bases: TGTGCCATCAGCGGGACAGGGACTGAAGCTTTCTTT. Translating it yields CAISGTGTEAFF.

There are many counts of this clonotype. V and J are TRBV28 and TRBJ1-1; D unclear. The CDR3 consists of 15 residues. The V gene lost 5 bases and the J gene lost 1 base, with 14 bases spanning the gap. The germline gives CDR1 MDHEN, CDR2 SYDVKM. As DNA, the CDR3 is TGTGCCAGCAGTGGCTCCGGGGTTGGGAACACTGAAGCTTTCTTT. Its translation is CASSGSGVGNTEAFF.

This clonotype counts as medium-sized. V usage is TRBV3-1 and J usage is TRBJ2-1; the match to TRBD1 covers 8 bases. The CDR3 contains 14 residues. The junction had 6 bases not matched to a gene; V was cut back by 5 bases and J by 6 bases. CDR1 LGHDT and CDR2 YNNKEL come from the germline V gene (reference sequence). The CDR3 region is CASSADRGVNEQFF. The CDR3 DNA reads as TGTGCCAGCAGCGCCGACAGGGGAGTCAATGAGCAGTTCTTC.

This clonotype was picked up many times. The CDR3 region has the DNA TGCCGCTGCACAGACAACACTGAAGCTTTCTTT. Protein product: CRCTDNTEAFF. The chain has TRBV20-1 and TRBJ1-1; D gene ambiguous. Germline-derived CDR1 and CDR2 are DFQATT and SNEGSKA (reference sequence). The CDR3 is 11 residues long.

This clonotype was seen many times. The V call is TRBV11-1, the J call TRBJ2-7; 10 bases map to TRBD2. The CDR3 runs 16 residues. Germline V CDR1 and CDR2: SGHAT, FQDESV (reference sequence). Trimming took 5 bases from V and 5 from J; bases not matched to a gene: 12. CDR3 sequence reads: CASSAQGSGGLHEQYF. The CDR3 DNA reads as TGTGCCAGCAGCGCGCAGGGTAGCGGGGGGCTTCACGAGCAGTACTTC.

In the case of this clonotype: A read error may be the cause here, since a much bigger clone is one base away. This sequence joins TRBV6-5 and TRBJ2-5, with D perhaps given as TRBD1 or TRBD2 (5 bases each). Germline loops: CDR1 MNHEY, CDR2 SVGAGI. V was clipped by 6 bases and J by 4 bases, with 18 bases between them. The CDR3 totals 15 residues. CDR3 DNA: TGTGCCAGCAGACGAGGGACCGACCAAGGAGAGACCCAGTACTTC. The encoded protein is CASRRGTDQGETQYF.